This T cell receptor (beta chain) was identified during a study of PD-1 blockade in classical Hodgkin lymphoma. Study-level information: Nivolumab dosing for patients was 3 mg/kg, administered intravenously every 2 weeks.

Each patient experienced a relapse that followed autologous stem cell transplantation, and brentuximab vedotin exposure varied. The method was immunoSEQ multiplex PCR; TCRdb's version includes in-frame clones alone and lacks a portion of them. This table has 40,000 to 50,000 clones, roughly three quarters appearing once. As concerns this clone: The antigen remains unidentified.

Study results and limitations: Patients who initiated nivolumab within 1 year of ASCT were excluded. Reports indicated that newly diagnosed patients had lower baseline TCR diversity than healthy donors did. Complete responders started with a diversity level that resembled newly diagnosed patients at baseline.

The CDR3 spans 15 residues. Germline V gene sequence: CDR1 SEHNR, CDR2 FQNEAQ (reference sequence). V was clipped by 1 base and J by 7 bases, with 17 bases between them. The sample consisted of peripheral blood mononuclear cells (PBMCs), taken at baseline. The source is a human donor with classical Hodgkin lymphoma. The rearrangement links TRBV7-9 to TRBJ2-7; tentatively, D is TRBD2 (6 bases). The chain's CDR3 is CASSLGGIAATEQYF. Here the CDR3 DNA reads TGTGCCAGCAGCTTAGGGGGCATAGCGGCTACGGAGCAGTACTTC.